This T cell receptor (beta chain) emerged from a study of cytomegalovirus exposure and HLA in healthy donors (dated 2017 in TCRdb). For the study in its entirety: An earlier analysis of several hundred of the donors reported approximately 280 Gb of sequence data and some 110 million unique TCR beta sequences obtained from roughly 170 million T cells. An early release covering approximately 600 HLA-typed donors comprised about 320 gigabases of sequencing data and around 80 million unique TCR sequences. Of the 350 to 450 genotyped donors, 81% were placed in the genetic ancestry cluster associated with self-reported Caucasian donors. The study aimed to test whether signatures of past pathogen exposure could be identified by cataloging public T cell receptors. The T cell repertoires of under 750 subjects were profiled by immunosequencing and related to cytomegalovirus serostatus. Besides the first cohort of approximately 710 subjects, a separate validation cohort made up of over 100 different subjects was used. High-throughput TCR immunosequencing, statistical association of individual TCRs with disease status, and machine learning were combined to predict cytomegalovirus infection status. A later analysis re-analyzed previously published TCR beta repertoires from 550 to 700 donors and added high-resolution HLA genotyping to study TCR occurrence patterns. Rather than drawing on any new phenotypic data, the later analysis identified candidate immune exposures from TCR beta sequences and the way those sequences occurred across donors. To decide whether each TCR beta V gene segment behaved as functional or pseudogenic, an earlier analysis of some 600 of the donors relied on high-throughput TCR beta sequencing. Donor age, sex, ethnicity and CMV serostatus were collected together with the repertoire data. A later genetic analysis took genome-wide SNP genotypes for about three fifths of the 666 donors and used that subset as a discovery cohort. All discovery cohort repertoires had been generated using a single sequencing platform. HLA typing covered class I and class II loci at four-digit resolution. The number of donors typed differed by locus, with 629-630 for A, B, C, DRB1 and DQB1, more than 500 for DQA1, approximately 570 for DPA1, and some 440 for DPB1. Because of strong linkage in the cohort, five DR-DQ haplotypes were treated as single units for association and clustering. Among roughly 400 genotyped donors of the cohort, an average of roughly 230,000 unique TCR beta nucleotide sequences was sequenced per donor, of which roughly 17% were non-productive. What the research found in general, with its limitations: Broadly in line with IMGT annotations, most TCR beta V segments showed up in productive rearrangements about 87% or about 30% of the time in an earlier analysis of approximately 640 of the donors. According to a later genetic analysis, donors in an Asian-associated ancestry cluster had fewer N-insertions in productive TCRs than the approximately 630-donor mean. In vitro tests confirmed that a few of the cytomegalovirus-associated TCR beta chains recognize cytomegalovirus antigens. HLA typing was unavailable for some donors at each locus, so association tests used only the typed subset. Across donors, most TCR sequences were observed very rarely, whereas some public TCRs were present in many individuals. A group of highly shared sequence variants was considered likely to be a technical artifact of the sequencing pipeline. In a later analysis, HLA-associated TCR beta chains were found to be more clonally expanded and to have lower generation probabilities than equally common non-associated chains. This cohort had only TCR beta chains sequenced, and the lack of alpha or paired-chain data limited which features could be detected. When HLA alleles, especially DR and DQ, strongly co-occurred, attributing TCR associations to individual alleles was difficult. Linkage disequilibrium might explain the correlated functional status among segregating V segments, but an unknown experimental factor could not be ruled out. Some IMGT-functional V segments, including TRBV6-2 and TRBV6-3, could not be told apart with the 87-base-pair reads, so those segments were excluded. According to the authors, the approach could potentially be generalized to other disease states and immunological phenotypes. In both the original and validation cohorts, the classifier was reported to diagnose cytomegalovirus status with high specificity and sensitivity. A further reported finding was that TCR beta sequences accurately predicted the HLA-A and HLA-B alleles for most subjects in the first cohort. Because counts were too low, 15 to 20 rarely observed V segments, including chromosome 9 orphons, were left out of the earlier analysis of a few hundred of the donors. An association between a missense DCLRE1C variant and V-gene and J-gene trimming of TCR beta chains was found in a later genetic analysis and replicated in an independent cohort. Most CMV-associated TCR beta chains appeared to be HLA-restricted in a later analysis, and the HLA associations seemed to be driven largely by CMV exposure. In a later analysis, the rate of TCR association differed among HLA loci, with DRB1 alleles having the most associated TCRs and HLA-C alleles having the fewest. CMV serostatus was the only immune exposure information available for the cohort. In a later analysis, several top co-occurrence clusters were reported to appear linked to parvovirus B19, influenza, CMV and Epstein-Barr virus. The study gave a list of some 150 TCR beta chains associated with cytomegalovirus. Roughly uniform sequencing depth across donors was assumed in presence/absence analyses, although this assumption may not hold. In a later analysis, 16,951 TCR beta sequences were associated with specific HLA alleles at a false discovery rate of 0.05.

Between the V and J ends, shortened by 1 base and 4 bases respectively, the junction contains 8 bases. The CDR3 measures 13 amino acids from cysteine to phenylalanine. Left in the record is the CDR3 DNA by itself, 39 bases read in frame from the first base. CDR1 and CDR2, per the germline V gene, are SGHTA and FQGNSA. Worth noting for this clone: The antigen it binds to is not known. Base quality data are lacking; no much larger clone is found one base away. The sample contains more than one DNA sequence encoding this CDR3.

In total, just over 650 healthy bone marrow donors made up the cohort. At the time of sampling, every cohort member was nominally healthy, though immune exposures that went unrecorded were likely present. The donor tested CMV seropositive and was one of the 289 seropositive cohort members. A peripheral blood sample was collected from each donor, and TCR beta sequencing was performed on peripheral blood mononuclear cells. The Qiagen DNeasy Blood Extraction Kit was used to extract genomic DNA from the blood cell samples. Library preparation was by the immunoSEQ multiplex PCR assay. For the multiplex PCR, a mixture combining 60 forward primers for TCR Vbeta segments and 13 reverse primers for TCR Jbeta segments was used. The CDR3 region of rearranged TCR beta genes was amplified from genomic DNA by a multiplex PCR assay. Amplified TCR beta libraries were sequenced as 87-base-pair reads on the Illumina HiSeq System. Processing in the source paper ran as follows. A later analysis counted tens of millions of unique TCR beta chains across the 690 or so repertoires, and some 11 million of these chains were shared by at least two donors. Raw reads were error-corrected and collapsed into unique sequences with a nearest-neighbor algorithm that merged closely related sequences to remove PCR and sequencing errors. CDR3 sequences were aligned to IMGT reference sequences to assign V, D and J gene segments. Each retained sequence needed at least a six-nucleotide match to both a V gene segment and a J gene segment. A rearrangement counted as productive if the CDR3 had no stop codons and remained in frame with V and J, and every other rearrangement counted as non-productive. Following IMGT convention, CDR3 was defined as the stretch from the second conserved V-encoded cysteine up to the conserved J-encoded phenylalanine. The earlier analysis of roughly 590 of the donors excluded any sequence lacking an unambiguous match to a single V gene segment. In an earlier analysis of roughly 500 of the donors, V segments were called functional above 56.7% productive rearrangements and were called segregating when the between-donor standard deviation exceeded 5%. A statistical classification framework was built for diagnosing cytomegalovirus status from the catalog of TCR beta chain sequences. In a later analysis, V and J genes were assigned by comparing TCR nucleotide sequences against IMGT/GENE-DB human TR gene sequences. Using the TCRdist pipeline, a later analysis assigned CDR3 sequences along with most-parsimonious VDJ recombination scenarios. A later analysis defined each TCR beta chain by its CDR3 amino acid sequence plus V-gene family, and excluded reads lacking a unique V-gene family. As a way to deal with suspected cross-contamination and a sequencing artifact, a later analysis dropped over 550 nucleotide sequences that were highly shared and had low generation probability. In a later analysis, a clonal expansion index was calculated for each public chain from normalized within-repertoire ranks of inferred template counts. In a later analysis, generation probabilities were computed with a VDJ recombination model fitted to out-of-frame rearrangements, and the resulting probabilities were checked against IGoR. In a later analysis, hypergeometric tests were used to score TCR-TCR, TCR-HLA and TCR-CMV co-occurrence, with a repertoire-size bias correction applied to TCR pairs. False discovery rates were estimated in a later analysis by permuting HLA or CMV assignments 20 times. In a later analysis, co-occurring TCRs were grouped using DBSCAN, and TCRdist sequence similarity was added for clustering within HLA-allele-positive subsets. Co-occurrence clustering excluded repertoires with fewer than 30,000 or more than 120,000 public chains, plus five with anomalous nucleotide sharing. This immuneACCESS table, as held by TCRdb, lists in-frame sequences with V and J called but not all clones. Of the missing ones, under half trace to an unresolved V gene in checked studies; the others have no known cause. That table gives V, J and clone size, and the DNA gave D and trimming. The sample table records around 150,000 clones; approximately 81% of these occur just once. The ten largest account for roughly 7.7% of the sample.

Sequenced input: PBMCs. This TCR came from a woman in her 30s in good health and CMV-seropositive. The rearranged chain carries TRBV7-2 and TRBJ2-7; the D gene is perhaps TRBD2, from 5 matching bases. The bases read TGTGCCAGCAGCTTAGAAGCGGAGTACGAGCAGTACTTC. This is translated as CASSLEAEYEQYF.